The sequence of this T cell receptor (beta chain) was determined in a study of shared clonotypes between healthy human individuals. Looked up from germline, CDR1 is SGHNT and CDR2 is YYREEE (reference sequence). Trimming shortened V by 0 bases and J by 6 bases, and 16 bases separated the two germline ends. The CDR3 covers 16 residues. This clone is judged medium-sized. Libraries were prepared by immunoSEQ multiplex PCR; TCRdb keeps only in-frame clonotypes and omits some of them. In the table there are about 680,000 clones, about 90% of which are singletons. Terminally differentiated effector memory CD45RA+ cells were left out of the naive CD8 fraction, which was CD45RO-negative and positively selected for CCR7.

This sequence was found in a man aged 25 to 40 in good health. The gene calls are TRBV5-4 and TRBJ2-1; D uncertain. The specimen was naive CD8+ T cells sorted from blood. The chain's CDR3 is CASSLGYARSGNEQFF. In DNA form, the CDR3 reads TGTGCCAGCAGCTTGGGGTACGCCAGGTCTGGCAATGAGCAGTTCTTC.